This T cell receptor (beta chain) was documented in a study of control samples from healthy donors and cancer patients. The method was immunoSEQ multiplex PCR; TCRdb's version includes in-frame clones alone and lacks a portion of them. The repertoire includes tens of thousands of clones, about 90% of them detected once, and roughly 6% sits in the top ten. What was sequenced was blood. The TCR was taken from a man between 45 and 60 years old in good health.

The CDR3 coding sequence is TGTGCCAGCAGCCAAGACCCTAGCTCCTACAATGAGCAGTTCTTC. Translated: CASSQDPSSYNEQFF. The chain employs TRBV3-1 (or the pseudogene TRBV3-2) and TRBJ2-1; D ambiguous. The CDR3 runs 15 residues. CDR1 and CDR2 from the germline V gene are LGHDT and YNNKEL (reference sequence). V was shortened by 0 bases and J by 0 bases, with 6 bases between the two germline ends.